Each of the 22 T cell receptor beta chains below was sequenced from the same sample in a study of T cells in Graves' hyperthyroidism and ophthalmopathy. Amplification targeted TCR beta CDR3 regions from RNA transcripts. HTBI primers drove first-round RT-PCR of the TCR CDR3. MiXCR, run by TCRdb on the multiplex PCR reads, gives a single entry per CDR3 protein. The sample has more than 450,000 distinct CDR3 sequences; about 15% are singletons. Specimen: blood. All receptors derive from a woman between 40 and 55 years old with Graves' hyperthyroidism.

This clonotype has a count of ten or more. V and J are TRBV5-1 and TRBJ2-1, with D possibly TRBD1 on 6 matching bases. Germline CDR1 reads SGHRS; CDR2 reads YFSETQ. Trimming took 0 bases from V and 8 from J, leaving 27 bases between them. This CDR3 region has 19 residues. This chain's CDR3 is CASSLGGGQGGRGLDEQFF. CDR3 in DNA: TGCGCCAGCAGCTTGGGAGGGGGACAAGGCGGAAGAGGCTTGGATGAGCAGTTCTTC. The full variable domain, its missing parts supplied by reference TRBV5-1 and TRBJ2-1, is KAGVTQTPRYLIKTRGQQVTLSCSPISGHRSVSWYQQTPGQGLQFLFEYFSETQRNKGNFPGRFSGRQFSNSRSEMNVSTLELGDSALYLCASSLGGGQGGRGLDEQFFGPGTRLTVL.

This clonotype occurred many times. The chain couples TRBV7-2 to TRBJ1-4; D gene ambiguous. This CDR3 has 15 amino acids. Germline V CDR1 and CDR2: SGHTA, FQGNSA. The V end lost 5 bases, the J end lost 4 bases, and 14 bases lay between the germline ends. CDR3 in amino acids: CASSPKAGVNEKLFF. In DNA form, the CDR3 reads TGTGCCAGCAGCCCCAAGGCAGGAGTTAATGAAAAACTGTTTTTT.

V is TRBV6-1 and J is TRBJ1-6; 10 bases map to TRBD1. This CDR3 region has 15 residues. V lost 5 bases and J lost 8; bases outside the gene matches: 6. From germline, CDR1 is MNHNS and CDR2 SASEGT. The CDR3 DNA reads TGTGCCAGCAGTAGGGGACAGGGGCCATATTCACCCCTCCACTTT. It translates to CASSRGQGPYSPLHF.

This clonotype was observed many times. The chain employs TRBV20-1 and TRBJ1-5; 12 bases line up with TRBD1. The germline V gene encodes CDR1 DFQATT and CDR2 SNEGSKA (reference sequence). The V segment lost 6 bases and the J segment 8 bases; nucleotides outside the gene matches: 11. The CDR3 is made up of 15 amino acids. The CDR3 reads CSALPGTGGEEPQHF. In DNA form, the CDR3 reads TGCAGTGCGTTGCCCGGGACAGGGGGCGAGGAGCCCCAGCATTTT.

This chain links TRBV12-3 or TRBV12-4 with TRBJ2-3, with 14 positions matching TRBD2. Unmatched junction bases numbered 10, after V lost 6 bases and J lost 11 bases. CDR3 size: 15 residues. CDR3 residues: CASSRGTSGRLVQYF. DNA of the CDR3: TGTGCCAGCAGCCGCGGGACTAGCGGGAGATTGGTGCAGTATTTT.

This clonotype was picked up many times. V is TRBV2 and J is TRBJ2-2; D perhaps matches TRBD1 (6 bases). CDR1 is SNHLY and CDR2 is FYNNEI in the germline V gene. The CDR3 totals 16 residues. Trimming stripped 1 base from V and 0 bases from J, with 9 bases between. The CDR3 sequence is CASSEEAGANTGELFF. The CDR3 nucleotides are TGTGCCAGCAGTGAAGAGGCAGGGGCGAACACCGGGGAGCTGTTTTTT.

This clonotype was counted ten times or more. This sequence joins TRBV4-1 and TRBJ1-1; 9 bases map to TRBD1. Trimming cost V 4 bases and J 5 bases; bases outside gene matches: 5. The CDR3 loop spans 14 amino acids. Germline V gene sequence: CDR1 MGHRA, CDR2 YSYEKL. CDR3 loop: CASSPRDRDTEAFF. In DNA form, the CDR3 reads TGCGCCAGCAGCCCCCGGGACAGGGATACTGAAGCTTTCTTT.

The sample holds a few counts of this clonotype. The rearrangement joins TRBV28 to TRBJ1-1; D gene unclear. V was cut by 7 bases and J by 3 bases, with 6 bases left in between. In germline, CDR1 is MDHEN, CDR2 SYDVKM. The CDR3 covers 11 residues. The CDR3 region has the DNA TGTGCCAGCACCCTGGACACTGAAGCTTTCTTT. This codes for CASTLDTEAFF.

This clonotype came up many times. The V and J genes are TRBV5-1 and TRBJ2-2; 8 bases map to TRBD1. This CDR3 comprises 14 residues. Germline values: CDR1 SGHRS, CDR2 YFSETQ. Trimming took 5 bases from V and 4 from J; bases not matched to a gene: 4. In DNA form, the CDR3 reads TGCGCCAGCAGAGCGGACAGGGCCACCGGGGAGCTGTTTTTT. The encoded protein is CASRADRATGELFF.

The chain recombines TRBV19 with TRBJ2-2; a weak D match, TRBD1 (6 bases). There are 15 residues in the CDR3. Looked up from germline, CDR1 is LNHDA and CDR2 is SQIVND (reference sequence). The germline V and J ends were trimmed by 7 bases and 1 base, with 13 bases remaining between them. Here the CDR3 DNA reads TGTGCCAGTACTTGGACAGATTTGAACACCGGGGAGCTGTTTTTT. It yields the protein CASTWTDLNTGELFF.

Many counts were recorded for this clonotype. CDR3 nucleotide sequence: TGCAGTGCTAGTCGGCAGGGGAGGGATGGCTACACCTTC. Protein sequence: CSASRQGRDGYTF. V is TRBV20-1 and J is TRBJ1-2; possibly TRBD1 for D (6 bases). Looked up from germline, CDR1 is DFQATT and CDR2 is SNEGSKA (reference sequence). The V end lost 3 bases, the J end lost 6 bases, and 14 bases lay between the germline ends. The CDR3 is made up of 13 amino acids.

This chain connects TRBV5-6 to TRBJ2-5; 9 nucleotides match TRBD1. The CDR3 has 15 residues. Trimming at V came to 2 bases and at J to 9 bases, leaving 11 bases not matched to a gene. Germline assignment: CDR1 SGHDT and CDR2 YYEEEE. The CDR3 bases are TGTGCCAGCAGCTTCCGGGACAGGGTTCTGGGGGCCCAGTACTTC. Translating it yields CASSFRDRVLGAQYF.

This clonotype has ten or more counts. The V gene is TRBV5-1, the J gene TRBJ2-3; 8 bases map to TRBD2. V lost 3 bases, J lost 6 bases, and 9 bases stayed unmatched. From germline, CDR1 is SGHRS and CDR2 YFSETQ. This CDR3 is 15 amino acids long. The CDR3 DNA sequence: TGCGCCAGCAGCTACCTAGCGGGTGGTACGGATACGCAGTATTTT. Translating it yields CASSYLAGGTDTQYF. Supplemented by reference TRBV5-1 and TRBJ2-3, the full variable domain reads KAGVTQTPRYLIKTRGQQVTLSCSPISGHRSVSWYQQTPGQGLQFLFEYFSETQRNKGNFPGRFSGRQFSNSRSEMNVSTLELGDSALYLCASSYLAGGTDTQYFGPGTRLTVL.

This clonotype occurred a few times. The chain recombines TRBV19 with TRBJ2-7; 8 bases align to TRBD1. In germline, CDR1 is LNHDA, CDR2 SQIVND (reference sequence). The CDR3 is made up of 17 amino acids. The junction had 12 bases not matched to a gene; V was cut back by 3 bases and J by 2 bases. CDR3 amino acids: CASSIMVSQGDTYEQYF. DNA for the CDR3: TGTGCCAGTAGTATCATGGTTTCACAGGGGGATACCTACGAGCAGTACTTC.

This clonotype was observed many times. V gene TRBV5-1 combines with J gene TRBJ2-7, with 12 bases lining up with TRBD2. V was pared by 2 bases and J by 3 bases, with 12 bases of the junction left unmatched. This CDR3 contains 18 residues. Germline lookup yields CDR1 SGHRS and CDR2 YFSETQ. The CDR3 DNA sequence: TGCGCCAGCAGCTTCGGTAATGCGGGACTAGCGGGCCTCTACGAGCAGTACTTC. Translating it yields CASSFGNAGLAGLYEQYF.

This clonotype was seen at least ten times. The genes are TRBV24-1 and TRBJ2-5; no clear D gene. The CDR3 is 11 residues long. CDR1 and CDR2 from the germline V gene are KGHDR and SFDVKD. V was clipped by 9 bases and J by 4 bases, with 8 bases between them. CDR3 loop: CATLPRETQYF. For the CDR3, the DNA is TGTGCCACCTTGCCCCGAGAGACCCAGTACTTC.

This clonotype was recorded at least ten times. The CDR3, as DNA: TGCGCCAGCAGTGAGGGGACAGTGAGCTCCTACGAGCAGTACTTC. As protein: CASSEGTVSSYEQYF. This rearrangement joins TRBV10-1 to TRBJ2-7; 7 bases are shared with TRBD1. This CDR3 spans 15 amino acids. CDR1 WNHNN and CDR2 SYGVQD come from the germline V gene (reference sequence). The ends lost 2 bases at V and 0 bases at J; junction bases unmatched: 4.

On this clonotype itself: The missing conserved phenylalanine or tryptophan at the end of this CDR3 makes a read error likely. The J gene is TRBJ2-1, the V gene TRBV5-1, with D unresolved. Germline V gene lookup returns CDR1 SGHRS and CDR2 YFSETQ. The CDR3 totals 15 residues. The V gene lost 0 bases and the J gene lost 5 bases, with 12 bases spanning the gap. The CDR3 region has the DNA TGCGCCAGCAGCTTGGACGGCAGCCTCAACAATGAGCAGTTCCTC. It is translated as CASSLDGSLNNEQFL.

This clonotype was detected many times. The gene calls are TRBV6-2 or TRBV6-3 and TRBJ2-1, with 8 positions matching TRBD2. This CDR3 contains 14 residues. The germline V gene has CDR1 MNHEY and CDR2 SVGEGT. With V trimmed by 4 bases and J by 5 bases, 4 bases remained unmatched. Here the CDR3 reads CASSLAGNNNEQFF. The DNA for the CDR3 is TGTGCCAGCAGTTTAGCGGGAAACAACAATGAGCAGTTCTTC.

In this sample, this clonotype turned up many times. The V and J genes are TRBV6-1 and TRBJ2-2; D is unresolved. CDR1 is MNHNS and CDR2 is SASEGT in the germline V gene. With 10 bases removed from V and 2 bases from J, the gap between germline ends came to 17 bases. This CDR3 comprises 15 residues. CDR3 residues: CATNNGLGNTGELFF. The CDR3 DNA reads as TGTGCCACCAATAACGGGCTCGGAAACACCGGGGAGCTGTTTTTT.

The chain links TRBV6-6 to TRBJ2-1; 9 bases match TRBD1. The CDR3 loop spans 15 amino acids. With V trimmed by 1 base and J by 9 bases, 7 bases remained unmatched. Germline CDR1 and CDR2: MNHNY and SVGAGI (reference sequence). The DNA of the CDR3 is TGTGCCAGCAGTTACTTCACCGGGACAGGGACTGAGCAGTTCTTC. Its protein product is CASSYFTGTGTEQFF.

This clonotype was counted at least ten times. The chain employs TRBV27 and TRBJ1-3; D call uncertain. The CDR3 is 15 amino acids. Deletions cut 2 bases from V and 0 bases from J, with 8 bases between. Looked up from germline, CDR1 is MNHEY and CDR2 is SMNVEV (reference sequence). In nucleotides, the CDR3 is TGTGCCAGCAGTTTAGGACTCACCTCTGGAAACACCATATATTTT. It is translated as CASSLGLTSGNTIYF.